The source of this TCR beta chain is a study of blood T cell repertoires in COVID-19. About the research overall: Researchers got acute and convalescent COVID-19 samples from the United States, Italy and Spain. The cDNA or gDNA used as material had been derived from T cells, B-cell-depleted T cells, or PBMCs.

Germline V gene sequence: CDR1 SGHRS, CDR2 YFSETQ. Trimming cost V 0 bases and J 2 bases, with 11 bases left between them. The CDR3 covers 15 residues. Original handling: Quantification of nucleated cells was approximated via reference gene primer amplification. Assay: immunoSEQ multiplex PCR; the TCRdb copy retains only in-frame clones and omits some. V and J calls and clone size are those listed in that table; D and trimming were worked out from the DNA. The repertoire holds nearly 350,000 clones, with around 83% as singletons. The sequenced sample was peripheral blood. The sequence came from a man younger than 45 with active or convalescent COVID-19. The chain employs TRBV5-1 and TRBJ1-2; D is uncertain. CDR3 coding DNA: TGCGCCAGCAGCTTGGGGCAGACTTCAAACTATGGCTACACCTTC. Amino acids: CASSLGQTSNYGYTF.